The following is a T cell receptor (beta chain) sequence with its context. These data belong to a study of OX40 agonist ivuxolimab in advanced cancers. TCRdb's table, derived via immunoSEQ multiplex PCR, lists solely in-frame clones and lacks some. The sample shows some 74,000 clones, around 85% of them seen only once. Material: CD4+ or CD8+ T cells sorted from blood, obtained in a trial of the OX40 agonist ivuxolimab. The TCR comes from an adult with an advanced solid tumor such as melanoma, head and neck, liver or kidney cancer.

The CDR3 is CASSDEMNTEAFF. In nucleotides, the CDR3 is TGTGCCAGCAGTGATGAAATGAACACTGAAGCTTTCTTT. The rearrangement links TRBV2 to TRBJ1-1; D is unclear. The CDR3 loop spans 13 amino acids. CDR1 is SNHLY, CDR2 FYNNEI, per germline. V was trimmed by 3 bases and J by 0 bases, leaving 5 bases between them.